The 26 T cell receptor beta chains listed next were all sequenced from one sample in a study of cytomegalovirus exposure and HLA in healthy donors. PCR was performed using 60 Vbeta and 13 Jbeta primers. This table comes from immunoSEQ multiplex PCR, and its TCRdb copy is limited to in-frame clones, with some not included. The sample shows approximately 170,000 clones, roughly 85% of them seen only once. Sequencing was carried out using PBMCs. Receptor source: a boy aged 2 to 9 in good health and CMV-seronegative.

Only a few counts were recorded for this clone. The CDR3 sequence: CASSLMTGGLASYEQYF. The CDR3 bases are TGTGCCAGCAGCCTTATGACAGGCGGACTAGCTTCCTACGAGCAGTACTTC. The chain employs TRBV5-6 and TRBJ2-7, with 8 bases lining up with TRBD2. V shed 4 bases, J shed 1 base, and the junction held 13 bases outside the gene matches. From germline, CDR1 is SGHDT and CDR2 YYEEEE. The CDR3 is made up of 17 amino acids.

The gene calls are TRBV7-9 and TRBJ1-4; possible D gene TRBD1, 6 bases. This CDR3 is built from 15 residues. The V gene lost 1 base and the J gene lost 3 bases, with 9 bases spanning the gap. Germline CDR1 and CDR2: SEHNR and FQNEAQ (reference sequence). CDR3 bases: TGTGCCAGCAGCTTAGGACGGACAGCTAATGAAAAACTGTTTTTT. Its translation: CASSLGRTANEKLFF.

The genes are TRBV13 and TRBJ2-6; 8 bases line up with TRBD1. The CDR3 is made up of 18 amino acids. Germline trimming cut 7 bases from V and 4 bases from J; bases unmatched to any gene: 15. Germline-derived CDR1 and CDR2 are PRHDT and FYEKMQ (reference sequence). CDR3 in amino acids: CASTTFDRGVQGANVLTF. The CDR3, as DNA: TGTGCCAGCACCACGTTTGACAGGGGCGTTCAAGGGGCCAACGTCCTGACTTTC. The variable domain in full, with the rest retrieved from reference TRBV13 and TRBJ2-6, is AAGVIQSPRHLIKEKRETATLKCYPIPRHDTVYWYQQGPGQDPQFLISFYEKMQSDKGSIPDRFSAQQFSDYHSELNMSSLELGDSALYFCASTTFDRGVQGANVLTFGAGSRLTVL.

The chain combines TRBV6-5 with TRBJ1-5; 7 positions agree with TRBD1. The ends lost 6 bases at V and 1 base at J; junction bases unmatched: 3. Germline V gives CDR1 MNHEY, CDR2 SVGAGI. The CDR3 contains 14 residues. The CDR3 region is CASSRDSSNQPQHF. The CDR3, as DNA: TGTGCCAGCAGCCGGGACAGCAGCAATCAGCCCCAGCATTTT.

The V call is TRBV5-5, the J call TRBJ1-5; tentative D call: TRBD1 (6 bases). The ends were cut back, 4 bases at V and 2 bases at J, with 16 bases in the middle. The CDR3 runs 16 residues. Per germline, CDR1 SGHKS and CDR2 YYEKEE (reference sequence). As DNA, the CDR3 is TGTGCCAGCAGCCCTTGGGCAGGGGTGGGCAATCAGCCCCAGCATTTT. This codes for CASSPWAGVGNQPQHF.

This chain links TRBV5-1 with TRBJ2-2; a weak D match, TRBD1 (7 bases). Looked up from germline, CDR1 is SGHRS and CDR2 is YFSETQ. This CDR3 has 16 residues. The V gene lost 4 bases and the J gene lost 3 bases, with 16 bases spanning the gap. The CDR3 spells CASSTRGTAHTGELFF. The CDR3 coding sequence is TGCGCCAGCAGCACACGCGGGACAGCTCACACCGGGGAGCTGTTTTTT.

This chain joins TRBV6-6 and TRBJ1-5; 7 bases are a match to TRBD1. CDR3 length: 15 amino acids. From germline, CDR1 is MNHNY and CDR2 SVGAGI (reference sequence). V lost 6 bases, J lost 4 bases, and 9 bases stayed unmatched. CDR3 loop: CASSSPGTVNQPQHF. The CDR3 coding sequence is TGTGCCAGCAGCAGCCCCGGGACAGTTAATCAGCCCCAGCATTTT.

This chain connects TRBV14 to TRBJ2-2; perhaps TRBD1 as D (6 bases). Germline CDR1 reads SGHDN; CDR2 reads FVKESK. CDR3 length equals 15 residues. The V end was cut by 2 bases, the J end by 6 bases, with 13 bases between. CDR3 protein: CASSQRQAGAGELFF. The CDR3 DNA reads TGTGCCAGCAGCCAAAGACAGGCTGGGGCCGGGGAGCTGTTTTTT.

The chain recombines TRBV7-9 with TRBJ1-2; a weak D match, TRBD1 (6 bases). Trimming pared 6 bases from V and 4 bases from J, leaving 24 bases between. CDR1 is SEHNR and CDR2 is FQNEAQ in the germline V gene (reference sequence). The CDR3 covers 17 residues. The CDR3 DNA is TGTGCCAGCAGTCGACCCCCAACAGGGAATTGGGGCTATGGCTACACCTTC. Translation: CASSRPPTGNWGYGYTF.

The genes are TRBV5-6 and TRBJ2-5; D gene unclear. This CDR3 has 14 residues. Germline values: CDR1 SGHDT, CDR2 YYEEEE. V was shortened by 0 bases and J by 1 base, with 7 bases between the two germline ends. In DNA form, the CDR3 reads TGTGCCAGCAGCTTGGACCCAGGCCAAGAGACCCAGTACTTC. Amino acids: CASSLDPGQETQYF.

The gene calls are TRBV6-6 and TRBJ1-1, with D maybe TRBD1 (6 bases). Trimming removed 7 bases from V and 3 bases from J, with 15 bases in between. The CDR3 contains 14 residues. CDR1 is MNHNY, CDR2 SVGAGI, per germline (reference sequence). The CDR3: CASINGYRDTEAFF. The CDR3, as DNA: TGTGCCAGCATTAATGGTTACAGGGACACTGAAGCTTTCTTT.

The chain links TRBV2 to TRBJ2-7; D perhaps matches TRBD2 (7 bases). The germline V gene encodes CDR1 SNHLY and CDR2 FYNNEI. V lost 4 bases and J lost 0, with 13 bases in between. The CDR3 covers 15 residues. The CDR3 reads CASSVGGETSYEQYV. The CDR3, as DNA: TGTGCCAGCAGTGTAGGGGGGGAGACCTCCTACGAGCAGTACGTC.

The CDR3 DNA reads TGTGCCAGCAGTTTATGGAGACTGAACACCGGGGAGCTGTTTTTT. Its translation: CASSLWRLNTGELFF. This rearrangement joins TRBV28 to TRBJ2-2; no reliable D call. Germline V lookup: CDR1 MDHEN, CDR2 SYDVKM. CDR3 size: 15 residues. V was pared by 0 bases and J by 1 base, with 6 bases between.

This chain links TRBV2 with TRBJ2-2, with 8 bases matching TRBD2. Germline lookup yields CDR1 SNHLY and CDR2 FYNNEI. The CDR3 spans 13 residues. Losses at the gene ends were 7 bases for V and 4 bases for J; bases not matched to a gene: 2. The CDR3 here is CASTSGPTGELFF. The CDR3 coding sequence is TGTGCCAGCACTAGCGGGCCCACCGGGGAGCTGTTTTTT.

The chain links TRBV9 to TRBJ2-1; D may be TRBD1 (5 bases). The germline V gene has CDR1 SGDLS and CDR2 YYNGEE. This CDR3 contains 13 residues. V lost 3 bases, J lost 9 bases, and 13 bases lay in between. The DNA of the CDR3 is TGTGCCAGCAGCGACGACAGAACCACTGAGCAGTTCTTC. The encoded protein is CASSDDRTTEQFF.

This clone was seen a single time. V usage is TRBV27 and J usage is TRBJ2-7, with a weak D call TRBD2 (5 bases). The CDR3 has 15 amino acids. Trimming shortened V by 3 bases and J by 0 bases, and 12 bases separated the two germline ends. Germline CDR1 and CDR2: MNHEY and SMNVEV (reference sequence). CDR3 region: CASSFARGSSYEQYF. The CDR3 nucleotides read TGTGCCAGCAGTTTCGCTCGAGGGAGCTCCTACGAGCAGTACTTC.

CDR3: CASSDGTGLYEQYF. CDR3 DNA sequence: TGTGCCAGCAGCGACGGGACAGGGCTCTACGAGCAGTACTTC. The chain joins TRBV5-5 to TRBJ2-7; the match to TRBD1 covers 9 bases. Germline loops: CDR1 SGHKS, CDR2 YYEKEE (reference sequence). The CDR3 has 14 residues. The V and J ends lost 4 bases and 3 bases, in that order; junction bases with no gene match: 5.

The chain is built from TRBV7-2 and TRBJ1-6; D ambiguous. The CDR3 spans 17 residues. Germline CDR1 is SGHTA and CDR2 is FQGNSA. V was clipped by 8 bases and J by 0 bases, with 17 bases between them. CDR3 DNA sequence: TGTGCCAGCCAATCTCCTAAACAGAGCTCCTATAATTCACCCCTCCACTTT. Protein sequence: CASQSPKQSSYNSPLHF.

Here the CDR3 reads CASSLTTGSEAFF. In DNA form, the CDR3 reads TGCGCCAGCAGCTTAACTACAGGAAGTGAAGCTTTCTTT. V is TRBV5-1 and J is TRBJ1-1; D perhaps matches TRBD1 (5 bases). Germline V gene data show CDR1 as SGHRS and CDR2 as YFSETQ. This CDR3 is built from 13 residues. Trimming pared 2 bases from V and 7 bases from J, leaving 12 bases between.

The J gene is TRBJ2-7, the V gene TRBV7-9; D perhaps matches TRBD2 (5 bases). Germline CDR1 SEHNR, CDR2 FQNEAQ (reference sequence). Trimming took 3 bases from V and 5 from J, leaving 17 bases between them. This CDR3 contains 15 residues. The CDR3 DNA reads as TGTGCCAGCAGCTTCGACGGAGCGGTAGGCGACGAGCAGTACTTC. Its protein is CASSFDGAVGDEQYF.

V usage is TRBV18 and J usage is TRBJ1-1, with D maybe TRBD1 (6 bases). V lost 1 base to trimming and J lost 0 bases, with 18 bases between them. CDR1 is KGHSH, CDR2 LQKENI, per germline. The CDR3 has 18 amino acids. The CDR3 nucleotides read TGTGCCAGCTCACCACGTCCCAGCCAGGGGACTATGAACACTGAAGCTTTCTTT. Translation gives CASSPRPSQGTMNTEAFF.

CDR3 protein: CASSLSPRQASYEQYF. In nucleotides, the CDR3 is TGTGCCAGCAGTTTAAGCCCGCGACAGGCGAGCTACGAGCAGTACTTC. The rearrangement uses TRBV27 and TRBJ2-7, with TRBD1 as a possible D gene (6 bases). From germline, CDR1 is MNHEY and CDR2 SMNVEV (reference sequence). There are 16 residues in the CDR3. V was pared by 2 bases and J by 3 bases, with 17 bases between.

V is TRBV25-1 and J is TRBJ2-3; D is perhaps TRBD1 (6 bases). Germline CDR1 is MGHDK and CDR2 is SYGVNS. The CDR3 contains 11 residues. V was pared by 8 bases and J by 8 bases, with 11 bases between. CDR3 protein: CASYRAGTQYF. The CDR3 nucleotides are TGTGCCAGCTACAGGGCGGGTACGCAGTATTTT. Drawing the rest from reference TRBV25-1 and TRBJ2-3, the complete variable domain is EADIYQTPRYLVIGTGKKITLECSQTMGHDKMYWYQQDPGMELHLIHYSYGVNSTEKGDLSSESTVSRIRTEHFPLTLESARPSHTSQYLCASYRAGTQYFGPGTRLTVL.

This chain's CDR3 is CASSLLPGGEDQPQHF. Here the CDR3 DNA reads TGTGCCAGCAGTTTGCTTCCGGGGGGGGAGGATCAGCCCCAGCATTTT. The chain is built from TRBV28 and TRBJ1-5; D is possibly TRBD1 (5 bases). The CDR3 has 16 amino acids. Germline V gene lookup returns CDR1 MDHEN and CDR2 SYDVKM. V was pared by 3 bases and J by 5 bases, with 17 bases between.

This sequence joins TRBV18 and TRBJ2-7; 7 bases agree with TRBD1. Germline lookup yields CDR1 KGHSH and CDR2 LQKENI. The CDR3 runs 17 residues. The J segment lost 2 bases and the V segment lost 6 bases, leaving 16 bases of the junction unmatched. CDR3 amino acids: CASSGTANPDVPYEQYF. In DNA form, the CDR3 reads TGTGCCAGCTCCGGGACAGCTAATCCAGACGTACCCTACGAGCAGTACTTC.

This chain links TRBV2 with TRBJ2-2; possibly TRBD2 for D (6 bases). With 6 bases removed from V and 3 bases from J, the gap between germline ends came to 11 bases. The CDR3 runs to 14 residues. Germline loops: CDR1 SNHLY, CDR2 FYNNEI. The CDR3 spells CASRGDSHTGELFF. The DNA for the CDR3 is TGTGCCAGCAGGGGGGACTCTCACACCGGGGAGCTGTTTTTT.